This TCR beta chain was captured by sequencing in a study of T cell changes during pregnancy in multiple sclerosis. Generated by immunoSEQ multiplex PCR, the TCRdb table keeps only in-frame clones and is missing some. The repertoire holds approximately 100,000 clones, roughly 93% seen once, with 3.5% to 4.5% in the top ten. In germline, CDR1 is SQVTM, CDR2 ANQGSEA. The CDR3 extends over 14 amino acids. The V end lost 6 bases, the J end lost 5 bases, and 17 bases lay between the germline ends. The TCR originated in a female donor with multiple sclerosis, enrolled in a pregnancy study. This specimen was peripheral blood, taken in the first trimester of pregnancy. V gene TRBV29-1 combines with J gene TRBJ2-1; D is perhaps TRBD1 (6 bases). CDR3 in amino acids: CSVTARQVDNEQFF. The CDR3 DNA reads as TGCAGCGTAACCGCCCGACAGGTTGACAATGAGCAGTTCTTC.